The rows below give T cell receptor beta chains drawn from one sample of a study of T cell responses to AZD1222 COVID-19 vaccine. Clones were read by immunoSEQ multiplex PCR, and TCRdb kept only the in-frame ones, dropping some. The sample yields more than 80,000 clones, approximately 83% seen once. Sequencing was performed on peripheral blood, taken 28 days after the second AZD1222 dose. The receptor source for this set is an adult who received the AZD1222 COVID-19 vaccine. CDR3s include the opening cysteine and the closing phenylalanine or tryptophan. Each record gives: V gene, D gene, J gene, clone size, CDR3 DNA, CDR3 protein. The D gene is left open where the match is weak. Clone size is stated in some rows and not others, as once, few, many or a class when expanded.

TRBV5-6	TRBD1	TRBJ2-1	NA	TGTGCCAGCAGCGACCGGGACAGGGGCTACAATGAGCAGTTCTTC	CASSDRDRGYNEQFF
TRBV6-5	TRBD1	TRBJ1-2	NA	TGTGCCAGCAGGGCCGGACAGGCGGATGGCTACACCTTC	CASRAGQADGYTF
TRBV28	NA	TRBJ1-5	few	TGTGCCAGCGGAGCGGCCGGGACGGGAAGCAATCAGCCCCAGCATTTT	CASGAAGTGSNQPQHF
TRBV25-1	TRBD1	TRBJ2-2	once	TGTGCCAGCAGTGACCGGACAGGGATGAACACCGGGGAGCTGTTTTTT	CASSDRTGMNTGELFF
TRBV27	TRBD2	TRBJ2-1	NA	TGTGCCAGCAGTTTGGGGGGGAACTACAATGAGCAGTTCTTC	CASSLGGNYNEQFF
TRBV7-9	NA	TRBJ1-2	NA	TGTGCCAGCAGCTCAAAACTGACCGGGACCGCGCAAACCTATGGCTACACCTTC	CASSSKLTGTAQTYGYTF
TRBV27	NA	TRBJ1-1	NA	TGTGCCAGCTTCTCGGGATCTGAAGCTTTCTTT	CASFSGSEAFF
TRBV10-2	NA	TRBJ1-3	NA	TGCGCCAGCAGTGAGGGCGGACGATACTCTGGAAACACCATATATTTT	CASSEGGRYSGNTIYF
TRBV27	NA	TRBJ2-5	once	TGTGCCAGCAGTTTATTGGGGACGGAGACCCAGTACTTC	CASSLLGTETQYF
TRBV6-2/TRBV6-3	TRBD1	TRBJ2-2	NA	TGTGCCAGCAGTGAGTCGCAGGGGGTAGTCACGAACACCGGGGAGCTGTTTTTT	CASSESQGVVTNTGELFF
TRBV2	NA	TRBJ1-5	NA	TGTGCCAGCAGTGCCCCCGACAAGGCCCTGGATAGCAATCAGCCCCAGCATTTT	CASSAPDKALDSNQPQHF
TRBV4-3	TRBD1	TRBJ1-2	NA	TGCGCCAGCAGCCAAAGTTGGACAGGGGCTGGCTACACCTTC	CASSQSWTGAGYTF
TRBV6-5	NA	TRBJ1-3	once	TGTGCCAGCAGAGACAGGCCCTCTGGAAACACCATATATTTT	CASRDRPSGNTIYF
TRBV3-1/TRBV3-2	TRBD2	TRBJ2-5	once	TGTGCCAGCAGCTCCGAGACTAGCGGGGGGGCCCGGGAGACCCAGTACTTC	CASSSETSGGARETQYF
TRBV30	NA	TRBJ1-2	NA	TGTGCCTGGAGTTACGCCAGGGTATTAGGCTACACCTTC	CAWSYARVLGYTF
TRBV6-5	NA	TRBJ1-1	NA	TGTGCCAGCAGTTACCTAGGTGCTGAAGCTTTCTTT	CASSYLGAEAFF
TRBV5-8	TRBD1	TRBJ2-1	NA	TGTGCCAGCAGCCTACCCGGGACAGGGTACAATGAGCAGTTCTTC	CASSLPGTGYNEQFF
TRBV1	NA	TRBJ2-2	once	TGCACCAGCAGCCCTGGTAGCGGGAGAAGGGCCGGGGAGCTGTTTTTT	CTSSPGSGRRAGELFF
TRBV5-5	NA	TRBJ1-4	NA	TGTGCCAGCAGCTCCCCTCATGCAACTAATGAAAAACTGTTTTTT	CASSSPHATNEKLFF
TRBV27	TRBD1	TRBJ2-2	once	TGTGCCAGCAGTTCGTGGCAGGGGGCGATCGGGGAGCTGTTTTTT	CASSSWQGAIGELFF
TRBV29-1	TRBD1	TRBJ2-7	NA	TGCAGCGTTGCGGAGCGGACAGGATGGGACGAGCAGTACTTC	CSVAERTGWDEQYF
TRBV3-1/TRBV3-2	NA	TRBJ1-4	once	TGTGCCAGCAGCCTCAAGGAGTATGAAAAACTGTTTTTT	CASSLKEYEKLFF
TRBV5-1	TRBD1	TRBJ1-1	NA	TGCGCCAGCAGCCAAGGGACAGGGGAACGGGCTGAAGCTTTCTTT	CASSQGTGERAEAFF
TRBV3-1/TRBV3-2	NA	TRBJ1-2	once	TGTGCCAGCAGCCAATCCCGGACGGGCTATGGCTACACCTTC	CASSQSRTGYGYTF
TRBV28	NA	TRBJ1-5	once	TGTGCCACCCTCCCACGGGGGCATCAGCCCCAGCATTTT	CATLPRGHQPQHF
TRBV4-2	NA	TRBJ1-4	NA	TGTGCCAGCAGCCGAGAGACAGGTCGGACCGAAAAACTGTTTTTT	CASSRETGRTEKLFF
TRBV27	NA	TRBJ2-5	NA	TGTGCCAGCAGTCCGCGAATTGGGGAGACCCAGTACTTC	CASSPRIGETQYF
TRBV15	NA	TRBJ1-2	NA	TGTGCCACCAGCAGAGGGACTGACACATACTATGGCTACACCTTC	CATSRGTDTYYGYTF
TRBV6-4	TRBD1	TRBJ1-4	once	TGTGCCAGCAGCCATGGACAGGGGTGGGAAAAACTGTTTTTT	CASSHGQGWEKLFF
TRBV5-6	TRBD1	TRBJ1-6	NA	TGTGCCAGCACCGGACAGGGGTCTACACCCCTCCACTTT	CASTGQGSTPLHF
TRBV7-2	TRBD2	TRBJ2-5	NA	TGTGCCAGCAGCTTGACTAGCGGGAACCAAGAGACCCAGTACTTC	CASSLTSGNQETQYF
TRBV19	TRBD2	TRBJ2-1	NA	TGTGCCAGTAGTATAGATTCTAGCGGCTTTTCCTACAATGAGCAGTTCTTC	CASSIDSSGFSYNEQFF
TRBV7-9	NA	TRBJ1-5	NA	TGTGCCAGCAGCTTAGGGGGCCTCGATCAGCCCCAGCATTTT	CASSLGGLDQPQHF
TRBV20-1	NA	TRBJ2-3	NA	TGCAGTGCGAAGTTCACAGATACGCAGTATTTT	CSAKFTDTQYF
TRBV24-1	TRBD2	TRBJ2-7	NA	TGTGCCACCAGTGACCTTTATAGCGGGAACGAGCAGTACTTC	CATSDLYSGNEQYF
TRBV28	NA	TRBJ2-7	once	TGTGCCAGCAGGGGCAGAACCTACGAGCAGTACTTC	CASRGRTYEQYF
TRBV30	NA	TRBJ1-1	many	TGTGCCTGGAGTATCGGGGCTTCCACTGAAGCTTTCTTT	CAWSIGASTEAFF
TRBV28	NA	TRBJ2-5	NA	TGTGCCAGCAGTTTTCTGGTGCCTGCGGAGACCCAGTACTTC	CASSFLVPAETQYF
TRBV3-1/TRBV3-2	TRBD1	TRBJ1-2	NA	TGTGCCAGCAGCCAAGATGGACAGGGCGTGCCCTATGGCTACACCTTC	CASSQDGQGVPYGYTF
TRBV25-1	TRBD1	TRBJ1-4	NA	TGTGCCAGCAGTGTGGGACAGACAAATGAAAAACTGTTTTTT	CASSVGQTNEKLFF
TRBV4-2	TRBD1	TRBJ1-3	NA	TGTGCCAGCAGCCAAGCCCTCCCGGGACAGAAAAACACCATATATTTT	CASSQALPGQKNTIYF
TRBV5-1	NA	TRBJ1-2	NA	TGCGCCAGCAGCTTGATTGGGGCGCGTGGCTACACCTTC	CASSLIGARGYTF
TRBV27	NA	TRBJ2-6	NA	TGTGCCAGCAGGCCAGACGTAGGTGGGGCCAACGTCCTGACTTTC	CASRPDVGGANVLTF
TRBV29-1	TRBD1	TRBJ1-1	NA	TGCAGCGCCCACCCGGGACAGACTACTGAAGCTTTCTTT	CSAHPGQTTEAFF
TRBV7-2	TRBD1	TRBJ2-5	NA	TGTGCCAGCAGCTTAGCGGAGACAGGGGGCTGGACCCAGTACTTC	CASSLAETGGWTQYF
TRBV7-2	NA	TRBJ1-5	NA	TGTGCCAGCAGCTTAGCGGGAGGGGGATCCCAGCCCCAGCATTTT	CASSLAGGGSQPQHF
TRBV15	TRBD1	TRBJ1-2	NA	TGTGCCACCAGCAGAGGGACAGGGACGAACCTCTTCTATGGCCACACCTTC	CATSRGTGTNLFYGHTF
TRBV5-1	NA	TRBJ1-2	few	TGCGCCAGCAGCTTGGACGACACCTATGGCTACACCTTC	CASSLDDTYGYTF
TRBV2	NA	TRBJ2-1	NA	TGTGCCAGCAGTGAGGGGGAGTCCTACAATGAGCAGTTCTTC	CASSEGESYNEQFF
TRBV28	NA	TRBJ1-4	NA	TGTGCCAGCAGTAGCTACGGGACACTTGGTGATGAAAAACTGTTTTTT	CASSSYGTLGDEKLFF
TRBV14	NA	TRBJ2-2	NA	TGTGCCAGCAGCCAACGGATTACCGGGGAGCTGTTTTTT	CASSQRITGELFF